This entry describes one T cell receptor beta chain. A read error is possible here, since a much larger clone lies one base away. The sorted Tregs were CD4+CD25+CD127-/low cells. Each CDR3 protein is one row after TCRdb ran MiXCR on the 5' RACE reads. This sample has about 42,000 distinct CDR3 sequences; less than 25% occur once, and the top ten carry more than 4%. Germline loops: CDR1 MNHEY, CDR2 SVGAGI. The CDR3 contains 13 residues. The rearrangement joins TRBV6-5 to TRBJ1-1; no firm D call. The origin of this receptor is a female donor with breast cancer. Sequenced sample: Tregs sorted from blood. The CDR3 bases are TGTGCCAGCAGCCACAGTGAGAACACTGTAGCTTTCTTT. As protein: CASSHSENTVAFF.